These T cell receptor beta chains were read from a single sample in a study of T cell clones after liver transplantation. Data came from immunoSEQ multiplex PCR; TCRdb stores just in-frame clones and leaves some out. The data show 15,000 to 20,000 clones, around 80% seen once. The material was CD8+ T cells from blood, obtained 48 months after liver transplant. These receptors were collected from a human patient who received a liver transplant. Among the T cells, some may be from the graft donor. Both conserved end residues are part of each CDR3. Fields, in order: clone size, J gene, V gene, D gene, CDR3 protein, CDR3 DNA. D genes are given only for firm matches. Size tells how often a clone was seen (once, few, many) or the class of an expanded clone, and some rows leave it out.

clone_size: .
j_call: TRBJ2-3
v_call: TRBV7-3
d_call: .
cdr3_aa: CASSLTPDTDTQYF
cdr3_nt: TGTGCCAGCAGCTTAACCCCAGACACAGATACGCAGTATTTT

clone_size: few
j_call: TRBJ1-1
v_call: TRBV5-1
d_call: .
cdr3_aa: CASSLPGGTEAFF
cdr3_nt: TGCGCCAGCAGCCTCCCCGGAGGCACTGAAGCTTTCTTT

clone_size: .
j_call: TRBJ2-5
v_call: TRBV4-2
d_call: .
cdr3_aa: CASSPRSGDPETQYF
cdr3_nt: TGTGCCAGCAGCCCAAGGTCAGGGGATCCAGAGACCCAGTACTTC

clone_size: .
j_call: TRBJ2-7
v_call: TRBV4-3
d_call: TRBD1
cdr3_aa: CASSQMQQGREQYF
cdr3_nt: TGCGCCAGCAGCCAAATGCAACAGGGGCGCGAGCAGTACTTC

clone_size: once
j_call: TRBJ2-7
v_call: TRBV29-1
d_call: .
cdr3_aa: CSVEDDEQYF
cdr3_nt: TGCAGCGTTGAAGACGACGAGCAGTACTTC

clone_size: few
j_call: TRBJ2-7
v_call: TRBV11-2
d_call: .
cdr3_aa: CASRPGGESYEQYF
cdr3_nt: TGTGCCAGCCGCCCCGGAGGGGAGTCCTACGAGCAGTACTTC

clone_size: .
j_call: TRBJ1-3
v_call: TRBV7-9
d_call: TRBD1
cdr3_aa: CASSLASGTGSYSGNTIYF
cdr3_nt: TGTGCCAGCAGCTTAGCGTCCGGGACAGGATCATACTCTGGAAACACCATATATTTT

clone_size: .
j_call: TRBJ1-1
v_call: TRBV5-6
d_call: .
cdr3_aa: CASSYGGEAFF
cdr3_nt: TGTGCCAGCAGCTATGGGGGGGAAGCTTTCTTT

clone_size: .
j_call: TRBJ2-1
v_call: TRBV27
d_call: .
cdr3_aa: CASSLSVSPYNEQFF
cdr3_nt: TGTGCCAGCAGTTTATCGGTCTCCCCCTACAATGAGCAGTTCTTC

clone_size: .
j_call: TRBJ1-6
v_call: TRBV4-3
d_call: .
cdr3_aa: CASSQSGDSPLHF
cdr3_nt: TGCGCCAGCAGCCAGTCCGGGGATTCACCCCTCCACTTT

clone_size: few
j_call: TRBJ1-2
v_call: TRBV12-2
d_call: .
cdr3_aa: CASRFTVGGFGYTF
cdr3_nt: TGTGCAAGTCGCTTTACCGTCGGGGGCTTCGGCTACACCTTC